These T cell receptor beta chains were read from a single sample in a study of CD8 T cells in ankylosing spondylitis. Each CDR3 protein is one row after TCRdb ran MiXCR on the 5' RACE reads. The table records 500,000 or so distinct CDR3 sequences, roughly 5.3% of them present only once. What was sequenced was blood, either unsorted or a sorted T cell fraction (not recorded which). Source of these receptors: a male donor with ankylosing spondylitis. Each CDR3 is given with its conserved first and last residue. The D gene is left open where the match is weak. Rows give clone size only sometimes, using once, few, many, or a class for an expanded clone.

d_call: TRBD2; j_call: TRBJ2-3; cdr3_length: 14; clone_size: NA; v_call: TRBV20-1; cdr3_nt: TGCAGTGCTATAGTTCTAGCGGGGGGGGATACGCAGTATTTT; cdr3_aa: CSAIVLAGGDTQYF
d_call: TRBD1; j_call: TRBJ2-5; cdr3_length: 14; clone_size: NA; v_call: TRBV5-4; cdr3_nt: TGTGCCAGCAGCTTGCGGGACAGGGCCGAGACCCAGTACTTC; cdr3_aa: CASSLRDRAETQYF
d_call: TRBD1; j_call: TRBJ2-3; cdr3_length: 13; clone_size: NA; v_call: TRBV12-3/TRBV12-4; cdr3_nt: TGTGCCAGCAGCAACGATCGGACAGGGCGCTGGTATTTT; cdr3_aa: CASSNDRTGRWYF
d_call: NA; j_call: TRBJ2-7; cdr3_length: 15; clone_size: many; v_call: TRBV7-6; cdr3_nt: TGTGCCAGCAGCTTGCTCCCGGGTTCTCTTGACGAGCAGTACTTC; cdr3_aa: CASSLLPGSLDEQYF
d_call: NA; j_call: TRBJ1-1; cdr3_length: 15; clone_size: many; v_call: TRBV9; cdr3_nt: TGTGCCAGCAGCGTAGGAGGATCGGGGGCAAGTGAAGCTTTCTTT; cdr3_aa: CASSVGGSGASEAFF
d_call: TRBD1; j_call: TRBJ2-2; cdr3_length: 14; clone_size: many; v_call: TRBV29-1; cdr3_nt: TGCAGCGTGAAGGGGGCTCCGAACACCGGGGAGCTGTTTTTT; cdr3_aa: CSVKGAPNTGELFF
d_call: TRBD2; j_call: TRBJ2-7; cdr3_length: 15; clone_size: many; v_call: TRBV10-3; cdr3_nt: TGTGCCATCAGCCCCGGACTAGCGGACTCCTACGAGCAGTACTTC; cdr3_aa: CAISPGLADSYEQYF
d_call: NA; j_call: TRBJ2-1; cdr3_length: 14; clone_size: many; v_call: TRBV5-1; cdr3_nt: TGCGCCAGCAGCCCCGGCCCCGGAGGGAATGAGCAGTTCTTC; cdr3_aa: CASSPGPGGNEQFF
d_call: TRBD2; j_call: TRBJ2-1; cdr3_length: 18; clone_size: NA; v_call: TRBV11-2; cdr3_nt: TGTGCCAGCAGCTCCTGGGCTGGAGCGGGAGGTGTGTACAATGAGCAGTTCTTC; cdr3_aa: CASSSWAGAGGVYNEQFF
d_call: TRBD2; j_call: TRBJ2-5; cdr3_length: 18; clone_size: NA; v_call: TRBV11-2; cdr3_nt: TGTGCCAGCAGCCATTCGGGAGGCGCCCGAAAGGAATTAGAGACCCAGTACTTC; cdr3_aa: CASSHSGGARKELETQYF
d_call: NA; j_call: TRBJ1-1; cdr3_length: 12; clone_size: many; v_call: TRBV12-3/TRBV12-4; cdr3_nt: TGTGCCAGCAGTCGGGCACCCGGTGAAGCCTTCTTT; cdr3_aa: CASSRAPGEAFF
d_call: TRBD1; j_call: TRBJ2-7; cdr3_length: 13; clone_size: many; v_call: TRBV20-1; cdr3_nt: TGCAGTGGGGATAGGGACAGGAGACACGAGCAGTACTTC; cdr3_aa: CSGDRDRRHEQYF
d_call: NA; j_call: TRBJ2-2; cdr3_length: 13; clone_size: many; v_call: TRBV9; cdr3_nt: TGTGCCAGCAGCGTAGTCGGCACCGGGGAGCTGTTTTTT; cdr3_aa: CASSVVGTGELFF
d_call: NA; j_call: TRBJ2-5; cdr3_length: 15; clone_size: many; v_call: TRBV5-1; cdr3_nt: TGCGCCAGCAGCTTGGTGTCTAGCGAGAAAGAGACCCAGTACTTC; cdr3_aa: CASSLVSSEKETQYF
d_call: TRBD2; j_call: TRBJ2-2; cdr3_length: 17; clone_size: few; v_call: TRBV10-3; cdr3_nt: TGTGCCATCGCGCAGAACCCCCCAGCGGGGGGGCCAGGGGAGCTGTTTTTT; cdr3_aa: CAIAQNPPAGGPGELFF
d_call: NA; j_call: TRBJ1-1; cdr3_length: 13; clone_size: NA; v_call: TRBV5-1; cdr3_nt: TGCGCCAGCAGCCCAGGGTTAGTTACCGATGCTTTCTTT; cdr3_aa: CASSPGLVTDAFF
d_call: NA; j_call: TRBJ2-5; cdr3_length: 13; clone_size: many; v_call: TRBV7-2; cdr3_nt: TGTGCCAGCAGCTTCGTAAAGGGGGGAACCCAGTACTTC; cdr3_aa: CASSFVKGGTQYF
d_call: NA; j_call: TRBJ1-2; cdr3_length: 15; clone_size: few; v_call: TRBV7-8; cdr3_nt: TGTGCCAGCAGCGCAGCCGGGACTTCCCTCTATGGCTACACCTTC; cdr3_aa: CASSAAGTSLYGYTF
d_call: NA; j_call: TRBJ2-7; cdr3_length: 11; clone_size: few; v_call: TRBV10-3; cdr3_nt: TGTGCCACGGGACGGGAGCGACGGCAGTACTTC; cdr3_aa: CATGRERRQYF